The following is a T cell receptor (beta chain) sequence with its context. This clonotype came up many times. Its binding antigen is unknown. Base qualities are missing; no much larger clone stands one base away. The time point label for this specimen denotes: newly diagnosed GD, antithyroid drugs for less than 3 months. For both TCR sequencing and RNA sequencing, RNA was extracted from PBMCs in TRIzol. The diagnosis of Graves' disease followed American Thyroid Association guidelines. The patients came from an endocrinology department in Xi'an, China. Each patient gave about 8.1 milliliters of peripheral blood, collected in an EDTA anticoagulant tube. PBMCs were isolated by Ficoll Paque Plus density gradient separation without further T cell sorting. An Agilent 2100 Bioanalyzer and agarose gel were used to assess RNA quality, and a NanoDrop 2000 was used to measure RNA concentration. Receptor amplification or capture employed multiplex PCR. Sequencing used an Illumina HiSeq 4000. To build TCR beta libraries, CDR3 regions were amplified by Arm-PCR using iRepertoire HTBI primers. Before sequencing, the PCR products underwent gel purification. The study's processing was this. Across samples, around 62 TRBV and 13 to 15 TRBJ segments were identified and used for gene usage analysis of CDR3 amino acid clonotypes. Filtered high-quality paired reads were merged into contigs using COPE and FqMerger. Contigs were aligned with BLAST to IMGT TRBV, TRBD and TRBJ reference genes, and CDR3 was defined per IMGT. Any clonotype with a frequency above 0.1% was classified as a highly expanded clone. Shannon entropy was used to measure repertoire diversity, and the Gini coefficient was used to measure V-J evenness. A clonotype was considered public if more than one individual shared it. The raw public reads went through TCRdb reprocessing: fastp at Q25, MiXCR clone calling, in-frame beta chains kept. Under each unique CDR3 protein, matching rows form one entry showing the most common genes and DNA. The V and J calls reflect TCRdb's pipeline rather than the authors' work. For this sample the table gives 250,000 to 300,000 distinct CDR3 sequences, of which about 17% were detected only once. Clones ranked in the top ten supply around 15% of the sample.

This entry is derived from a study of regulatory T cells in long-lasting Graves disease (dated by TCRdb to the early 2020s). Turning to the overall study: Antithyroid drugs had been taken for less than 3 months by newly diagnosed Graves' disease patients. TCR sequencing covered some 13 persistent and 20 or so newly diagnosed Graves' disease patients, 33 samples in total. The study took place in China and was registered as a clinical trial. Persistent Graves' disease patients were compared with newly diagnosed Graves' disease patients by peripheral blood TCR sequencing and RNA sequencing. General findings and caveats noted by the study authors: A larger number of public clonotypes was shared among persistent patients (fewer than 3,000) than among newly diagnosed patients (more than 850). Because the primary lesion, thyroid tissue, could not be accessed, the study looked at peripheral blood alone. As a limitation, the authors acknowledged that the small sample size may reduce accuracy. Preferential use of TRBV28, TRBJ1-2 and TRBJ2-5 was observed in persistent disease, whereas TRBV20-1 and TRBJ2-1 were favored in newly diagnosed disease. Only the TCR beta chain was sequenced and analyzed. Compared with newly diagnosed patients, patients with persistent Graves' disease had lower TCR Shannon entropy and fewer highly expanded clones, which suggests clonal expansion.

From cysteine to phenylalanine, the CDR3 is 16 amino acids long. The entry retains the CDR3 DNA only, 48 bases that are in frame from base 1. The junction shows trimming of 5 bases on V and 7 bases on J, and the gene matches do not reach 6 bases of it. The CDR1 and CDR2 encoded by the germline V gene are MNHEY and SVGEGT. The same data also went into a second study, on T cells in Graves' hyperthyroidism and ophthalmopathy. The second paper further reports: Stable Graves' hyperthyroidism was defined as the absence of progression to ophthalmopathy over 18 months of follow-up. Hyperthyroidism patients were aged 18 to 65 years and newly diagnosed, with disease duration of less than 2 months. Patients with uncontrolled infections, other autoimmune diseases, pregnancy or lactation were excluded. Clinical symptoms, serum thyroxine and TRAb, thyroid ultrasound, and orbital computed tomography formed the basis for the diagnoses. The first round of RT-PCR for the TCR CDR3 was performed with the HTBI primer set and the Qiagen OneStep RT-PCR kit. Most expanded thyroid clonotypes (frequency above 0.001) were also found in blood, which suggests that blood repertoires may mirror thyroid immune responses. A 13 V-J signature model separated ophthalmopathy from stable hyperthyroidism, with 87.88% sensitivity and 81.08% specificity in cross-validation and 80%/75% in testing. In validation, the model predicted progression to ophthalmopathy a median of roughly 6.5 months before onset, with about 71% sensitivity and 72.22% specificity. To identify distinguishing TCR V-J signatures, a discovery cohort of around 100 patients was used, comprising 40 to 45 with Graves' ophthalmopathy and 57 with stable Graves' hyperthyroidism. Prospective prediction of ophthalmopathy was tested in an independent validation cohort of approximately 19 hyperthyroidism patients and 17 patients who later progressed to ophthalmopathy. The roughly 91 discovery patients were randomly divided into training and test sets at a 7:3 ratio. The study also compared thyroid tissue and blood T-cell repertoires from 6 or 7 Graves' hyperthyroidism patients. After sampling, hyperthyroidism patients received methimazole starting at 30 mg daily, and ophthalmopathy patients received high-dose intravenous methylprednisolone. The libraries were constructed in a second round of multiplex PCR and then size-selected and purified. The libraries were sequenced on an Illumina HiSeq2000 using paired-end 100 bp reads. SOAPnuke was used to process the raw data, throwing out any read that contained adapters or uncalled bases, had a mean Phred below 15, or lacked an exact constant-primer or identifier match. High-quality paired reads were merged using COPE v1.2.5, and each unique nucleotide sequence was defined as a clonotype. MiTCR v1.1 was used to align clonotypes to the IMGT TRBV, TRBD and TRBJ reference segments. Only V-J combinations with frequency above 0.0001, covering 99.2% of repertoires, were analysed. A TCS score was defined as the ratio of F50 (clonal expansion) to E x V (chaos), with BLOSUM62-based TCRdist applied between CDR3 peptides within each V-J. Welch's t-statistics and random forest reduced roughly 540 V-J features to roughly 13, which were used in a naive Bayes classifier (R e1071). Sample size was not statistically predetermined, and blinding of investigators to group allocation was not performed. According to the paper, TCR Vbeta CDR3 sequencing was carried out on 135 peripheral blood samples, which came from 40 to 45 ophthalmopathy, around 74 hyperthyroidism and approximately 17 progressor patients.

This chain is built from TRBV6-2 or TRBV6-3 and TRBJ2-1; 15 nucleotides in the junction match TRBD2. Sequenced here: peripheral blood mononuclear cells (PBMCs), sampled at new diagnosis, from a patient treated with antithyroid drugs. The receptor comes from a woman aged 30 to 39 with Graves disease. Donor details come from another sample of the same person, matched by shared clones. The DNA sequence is TGTGCCAGCAGTCCCCGGACTAGCGGGGGGGGGAATGAGCAGTTCTTC. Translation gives CASSPRTSGGGNEQFF.